This TCR beta chain came from a study of blood T cell repertoires in COVID-19. This clone has more than one count but fewer than ten. Sequencing was performed with immunoSEQ multiplex PCR; in TCRdb, only in-frame clones are kept and a portion is missing. The sample has around 52,000 clones, approximately 86% seen once. CDR3 size: 14 residues. CDR1 and CDR2 from the germline V gene are SGHTA and FQGNSA. V was trimmed by 6 bases and J by 3 bases, leaving 14 bases between them. This receptor was obtained from an elderly woman with COVID-19, enrolled during active disease. V and J are TRBV7-2 and TRBJ2-5, with a possible D match to TRBD1 (5 bases). The specimen sequenced was peripheral blood. The chain's CDR3 is CASRPWTLKETQYF. The CDR3 region has the DNA TGTGCCAGCAGACCTTGGACACTCAAAGAGACCCAGTACTTC.